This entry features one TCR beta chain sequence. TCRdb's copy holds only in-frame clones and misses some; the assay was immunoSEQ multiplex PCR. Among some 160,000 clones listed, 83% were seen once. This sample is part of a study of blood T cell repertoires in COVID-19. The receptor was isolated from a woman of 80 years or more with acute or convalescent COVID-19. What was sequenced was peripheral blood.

The CDR3 nucleotides read TGCGCCAGCACTCCAGACGGGGCCTACGAGCAGTACTTC. Its protein is CASTPDGAYEQYF. The V call is TRBV5-1, the J call TRBJ2-7; the D gene is possibly TRBD2 (5 bases). Germline values: CDR1 SGHRS, CDR2 YFSETQ. This CDR3 has 13 amino acids. V gave up 6 bases and J gave up 2 bases, with 12 bases separating them.